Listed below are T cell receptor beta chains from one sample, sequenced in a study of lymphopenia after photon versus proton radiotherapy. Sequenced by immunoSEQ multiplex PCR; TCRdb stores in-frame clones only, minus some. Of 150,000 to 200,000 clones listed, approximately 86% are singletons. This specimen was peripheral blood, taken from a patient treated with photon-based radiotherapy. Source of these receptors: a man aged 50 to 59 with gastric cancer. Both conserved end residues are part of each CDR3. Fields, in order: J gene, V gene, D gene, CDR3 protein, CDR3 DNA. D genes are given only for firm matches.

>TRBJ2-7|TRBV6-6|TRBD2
CASSSGRTFSYEQYF
TGTGCCAGCAGTAGCGGGAGGACGTTCTCCTACGAGCAGTACTTC
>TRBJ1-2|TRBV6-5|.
CASRALLGGYTF
TGTGCCAGCAGAGCCCTCTTGGGTGGCTACACCTTC
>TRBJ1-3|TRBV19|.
CASSFGRNTIYF
TGTGCCAGTAGTTTTGGACGAAACACCATATATTTT
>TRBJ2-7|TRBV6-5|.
CASSYTGVGRYEQYF
TGTGCCAGCAGCTACACCGGGGTAGGACGGTACGAGCAGTACTTC
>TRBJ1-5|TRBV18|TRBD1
CASSPGTGGLNQPQHF
TGTGCCAGCTCACCTGGGACAGGGGGTTTGAATCAGCCCCAGCATTTT
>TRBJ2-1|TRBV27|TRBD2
CASSPTSGRSEQFF
TGTGCCAGCAGTCCCACTAGCGGGAGGAGTGAGCAGTTCTTC
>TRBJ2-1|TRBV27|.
CASSLLTDSDDNEQFF
TGTGCCAGCAGTTTATTAACGGACTCGGATGACAATGAGCAGTTCTTC
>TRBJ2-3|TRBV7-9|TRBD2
CASSPGLAGGPDTQYF
TGTGCCAGCAGCCCGGGACTAGCGGGAGGGCCCGATACGCAGTATTTT
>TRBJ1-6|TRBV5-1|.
CASSAGTQESPLHF
TGCGCCAGCAGCGCCGGGACGCAGGAATCACCCCTCCACTTT
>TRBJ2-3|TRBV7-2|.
CASSLVGLRTDTQYF
TGTGCCAGCAGCTTAGTTGGACTGAGAACAGATACGCAGTATTTT
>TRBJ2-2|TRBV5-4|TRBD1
CASSSGPGQGVAGELFF
TGTGCCAGCAGCTCGGGACCGGGACAGGGTGTAGCCGGGGAGCTGTTTTTT
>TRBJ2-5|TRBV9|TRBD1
CASTQGVAEETQYF
TGTGCCAGCACCCAGGGGGTGGCGGAAGAGACCCAGTACTTC
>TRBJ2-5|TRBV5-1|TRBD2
CASSPLGLAGAVETQYF
TGCGCCAGCAGCCCACTGGGACTAGCGGGGGCCGTAGAGACCCAGTACTTC
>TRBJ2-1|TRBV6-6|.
CASRSTTRPDEQFF
TGTGCCAGCAGATCCACGACGAGGCCCGATGAGCAGTTCTTC
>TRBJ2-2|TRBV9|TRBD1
CASMRQGDTGELFF
TGTGCCAGCATGCGGCAGGGGGACACCGGGGAGCTGTTTTTT
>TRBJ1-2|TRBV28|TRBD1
CASSSPGTGTNYGYTF
TGTGCCAGCAGTTCCCCCGGGACAGGGACTAACTATGGCTACACCTTC
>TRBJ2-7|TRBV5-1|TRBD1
CASSFSGTGYTYEQYF
TGCGCCAGCAGCTTTTCCGGGACAGGGTATACCTACGAGCAGTACTTC
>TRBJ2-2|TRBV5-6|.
CASSYGDGELFF
TGTGCCAGCAGCTACGGGGACGGGGAGCTGTTTTTT
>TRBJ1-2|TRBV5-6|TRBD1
CASSWDRGMGGYTF
TGTGCCAGCAGCTGGGACAGAGGGATGGGTGGCTACACCTTC
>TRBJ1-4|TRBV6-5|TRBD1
CASSQDRVGGKLFF
TGTGCCAGCAGTCAGGACAGGGTGGGGGGAAAACTGTTTTTT
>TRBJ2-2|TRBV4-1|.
CASSQVLGAPRNTGELFF
TGCGCCAGCAGCCAAGTACTGGGGGCCCCCAGAAACACCGGGGAGCTGTTTTTT
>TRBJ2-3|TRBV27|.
CASSLWSGSTDTQYF
TGTGCCAGCAGTTTATGGTCCGGTAGCACAGATACGCAGTATTTT
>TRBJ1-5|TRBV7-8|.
CASSLAQGGQPQHF
TGTGCCAGCAGCTTAGCCCAAGGGGGTCAGCCCCAGCATTTT
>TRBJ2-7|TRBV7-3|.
CASSAGDSSSYEQYF
TGTGCCAGCAGCGCGGGGGACAGTAGCTCCTACGAGCAGTACTTC
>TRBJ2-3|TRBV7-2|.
CASSLSLREADTQYF
TGTGCCAGCAGCTTATCTCTCAGGGAAGCAGATACGCAGTATTTT
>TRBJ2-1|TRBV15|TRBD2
CATSRDSGRNNEQFF
TGTGCCACCAGCAGAGATAGCGGGAGGAACAATGAGCAGTTCTTC
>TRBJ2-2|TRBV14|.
CASSRGTGELFF
TGTGCCAGCAGCCGCGGGACCGGGGAGCTGTTTTTT
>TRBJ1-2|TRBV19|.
CASSPWADYGYTF
TGTGCCAGTAGCCCCTGGGCGGACTATGGCTACACCTTC
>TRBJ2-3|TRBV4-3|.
CASSRGRSAGETQYF
TGCGCCAGCAGCCGTGGACGGTCAGCAGGGGAAACGCAGTATTTT